This T cell receptor beta chain was recovered during a study of cytomegalovirus exposure and HLA in healthy donors. Study-wide points: Altogether, some 170 TCR beta chains were recorded as cytomegalovirus-associated. Most observed TCR sequences were rare, whereas some public TCRs were detected in many donors. Subsequent analysis of the roughly 120 validation repertoires found a tendency for first-cohort TCR clusters to co-occur.

The CDR3 runs to 14 residues. Per the germline V gene, CDR1 is ENHRY and CDR2 is SYGVKD. V lost 5 bases to trimming and J lost 5 bases, with 15 bases between them. The protocol was immunoSEQ multiplex PCR, while the TCRdb copy is restricted to in-frame clones and leaves out a portion. The table includes around 300,000 clones, approximately 86% detected once. On this clone: Antigen: not known.

The donors were part of the roughly 120-subject validation cohort, which stood apart from the roughly 670-subject first cohort. The sequencing input was PBMCs. The rearrangement uses TRBV10-3 and TRBJ1-2; D is ambiguous. The TCR was taken from a woman under 30 in good health and CMV-seronegative. DNA for the CDR3: TGTGCCATCAGTCTCAATACCCCAGTGTATGGCTACACCTTC. Protein: CAISLNTPVYGYTF.